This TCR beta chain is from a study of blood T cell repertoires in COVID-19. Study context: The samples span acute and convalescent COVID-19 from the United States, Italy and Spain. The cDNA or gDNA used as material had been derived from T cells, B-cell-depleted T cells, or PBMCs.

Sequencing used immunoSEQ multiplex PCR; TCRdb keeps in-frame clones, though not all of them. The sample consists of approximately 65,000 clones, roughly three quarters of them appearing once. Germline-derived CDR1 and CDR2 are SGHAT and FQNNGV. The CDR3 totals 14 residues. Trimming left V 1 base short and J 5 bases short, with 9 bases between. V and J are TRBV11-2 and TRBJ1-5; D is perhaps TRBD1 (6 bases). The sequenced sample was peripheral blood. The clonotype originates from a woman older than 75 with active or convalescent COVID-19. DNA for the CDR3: TGTGCCAGCAGCTTAGGTGGGGGCTATCAGCCCCAGCATTTT. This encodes CASSLGGGYQPQHF.